These 26 T cell receptor beta chains came from one sample sequenced in a study of shared clonotypes between healthy human individuals. Assay: immunoSEQ multiplex PCR; the TCRdb copy retains only in-frame clones and omits some. The profile shows 2 million to 2.5 million clones, 93% of them singletons. Sequences were obtained from naive CD4+ T cells from PBMCs. The subset here: CD45RA+ positively selected. Receptors were obtained from a man younger than 35 in good health. Some clones in this sample may be carry-over from other donors' samples.

This sequence joins TRBV5-8 and TRBJ2-2, with D possibly matching TRBD1 (6 bases). Germline CDR1 and CDR2: SGHTS and YDEGEE. The CDR3 spans 16 residues. Trimming removed 0 bases from V and 5 bases from J, with 14 bases in between. The CDR3 is CASSLGGPERTGELFF. The CDR3 nucleotides read TGTGCCAGCAGCTTGGGGGGGCCTGAAAGAACCGGGGAGCTGTTTTTT.

The chain recombines TRBV18 with TRBJ2-5; D tentatively fits TRBD1 or TRBD2 (5 bases each). V dropped 6 bases and J dropped 5 bases, with 13 bases sitting between them. Germline V gene lookup returns CDR1 KGHSH and CDR2 LQKENI. CDR3 size: 13 residues. The chain's CDR3 is CASSGTGTETQYF. The CDR3 DNA follows: TGTGCCAGCTCGGGGACCGGGACGGAGACCCAGTACTTC.

This chain uses TRBV6-6 with TRBJ1-2; D is undetermined. Deletions cut 0 bases from V and 2 bases from J, with 10 bases between. From germline, CDR1 is MNHNY and CDR2 SVGAGI (reference sequence). The CDR3 covers 15 residues. The CDR3 DNA follows: TGTGCCAGCAGTTACTCGGGCTTAGAGAACTATGGCTACACCTTC. Translated: CASSYSGLENYGYTF.

The chain's CDR3 is CASSLGREGLPSGTEAFF. The CDR3 DNA is TGTGCCAGCAGCTTAGGCAGGGAAGGGTTACCTTCAGGCACTGAAGCTTTCTTT. The rearrangement uses TRBV13 and TRBJ1-1; D may be TRBD1 (5 bases). V shed 0 bases and J shed 4 bases, with 21 bases lying between them. In germline, CDR1 is PRHDT, CDR2 FYEKMQ (reference sequence). CDR3 length equals 18 residues.

Note on this clone: Other nucleotide sequences from this sample produce the same CDR3. This chain uses TRBV5-1 with TRBJ2-3; 7 nucleotides agree with TRBD1. The CDR3 has 15 amino acids. The J segment lost 0 bases and the V segment lost 2 bases, leaving 3 bases of the junction unmatched. The V gene's germline CDR1 is SGHRS and CDR2 YFSETQ. CDR3 DNA: TGCGCCAGCAGCTTACAGGGGCCTAGCACAGATACGCAGTATTTT. It codes for CASSLQGPSTDTQYF.

V is TRBV5-1 and J is TRBJ2-5; no reliable D call. Germline CDR1 and CDR2: SGHRS and YFSETQ. Trimming took 0 bases from V and 0 from J, leaving 6 bases between them. The CDR3 has 14 residues. CDR3 region: CASSLGRDQETQYF. Here the CDR3 DNA reads TGCGCCAGCAGCTTGGGTCGGGACCAAGAGACCCAGTACTTC.

V gene TRBV18 combines with J gene TRBJ2-7; no clear D gene. The CDR3 is 13 residues long. The ends were cut back, 4 bases at V and 1 base at J, with 8 bases in the middle. The germline V gene has CDR1 KGHSH and CDR2 LQKENI. The CDR3 DNA follows: TGTGCCAGCTCACAGGCATCATCCTACGAGCAGTACTTC. Encoded protein: CASSQASSYEQYF.

The V call is TRBV1, the J call TRBJ2-7; the D call in the table, TRBD1, was not verified against the DNA. TRBV1 is described as a pseudogene. This CDR3 has 14 residues. The CDR3: CTSSQQQRPDRWGF. The CDR3 region has the DNA TGCACCAGCAGCCAACAGCAACGCCCCGACAGGTGGGGGTTC.

The chain has TRBV27 and TRBJ2-7; D perhaps matches TRBD2 (6 bases). Trimming removed 5 bases at V and 0 bases at J, with 11 bases between. The CDR3 contains 14 residues. CDR1 is MNHEY, CDR2 SMNVEV, per germline (reference sequence). In DNA form, the CDR3 reads TGTGCCAGCAGTCCTACTAGCAGCTCCTACGAGCAGTACTTC. Its protein product is CASSPTSSSYEQYF.

Regarding this clone: Other DNA sequences in this specimen translate into the identical CDR3. CDR3 nucleotides: TGCGCCAGCAGCCAACTCCCCAGGGAAGAAGCTTTCTTT. This codes for CASSQLPREEAFF. This chain uses TRBV4-1 with TRBJ1-1; tentative D call: TRBD1 (5 bases). This CDR3 contains 13 residues. The V end lost 2 bases, the J end lost 8 bases, and 12 bases lay between the germline ends. Germline-derived CDR1 and CDR2 are MGHRA and YSYEKL.

The rearrangement uses TRBV11-2 and TRBJ2-1, with D tentatively TRBD2 (5 bases). The germline CDR1 and CDR2 sequences are SGHAT and FQNNGV. V gave up 3 bases and J gave up 4 bases, with 13 bases separating them. This CDR3 has 15 residues. The CDR3: CASSFSDSLYNEQFF. The CDR3, as DNA: TGTGCCAGCAGCTTCTCGGACTCCTTATACAATGAGCAGTTCTTC.

The V and J genes are TRBV21-1 and TRBJ2-1. TRBV21-1 is annotated as a pseudogene. The CDR3 contains 16 residues. The chain's CDR3 is CASSPWCAANYNEQFF. The CDR3 nucleotides read TGTGCCAGCAGCCCCTGGTGTGCAGCCAACTACAATGAGCAGTTCTTC.

The chain is built from TRBV5-1 and TRBJ2-1; no firm D call. Per the germline V gene, CDR1 is SGHRS and CDR2 is YFSETQ. This CDR3 contains 13 residues. Trimming cost V 0 bases and J 9 bases, with 10 bases left between them. This chain's CDR3 is CASSLDPRSEQFF. The DNA for the CDR3 is TGCGCCAGCAGCTTGGACCCGAGGAGTGAGCAGTTCTTC.

The J gene is TRBJ1-5, the V gene TRBV19; D call uncertain. Deletions cut 7 bases from V and 1 base from J, with 8 bases between. The CDR3 consists of 13 residues. Per the germline V gene, CDR1 is LNHDA and CDR2 is SQIVND (reference sequence). In DNA, the CDR3 is TGTGCCAGTACTGACACCAGCAATCAGCCCCAGCATTTT. Translating it yields CASTDTSNQPQHF.

The chain links TRBV19 to TRBJ1-2; 7 bases agree with TRBD1. V lost 0 bases to trimming and J lost 5 bases; unmatched junction nucleotides: 12. Germline assignment: CDR1 LNHDA and CDR2 SQIVND (reference sequence). The CDR3 has 17 residues. The CDR3 DNA follows: TGTGCCAGTAGTATAGATCTACTGACAGGGAAGGGGTATGGCTACACCTTC. It is translated as CASSIDLLTGKGYGYTF.

The chain combines TRBV7-9 with TRBJ2-3, with no clear D. CDR3 size: 14 residues. Germline loops: CDR1 SEHNR, CDR2 FQNEAQ (reference sequence). V lost 5 bases to trimming and J lost 0 bases, with 9 bases between them. This chain's CDR3 is CASSPLASTDTQYF. The CDR3 region has the DNA TGTGCCAGCAGCCCGTTAGCAAGCACAGATACGCAGTATTTT.

This rearrangement joins TRBV7-8 to TRBJ2-5; D is uncertain. Per the germline V gene, CDR1 is SGHVS and CDR2 is FQNEAQ. This CDR3 contains 15 residues. V dropped 2 bases and J dropped 5 bases, with 15 bases sitting between them. DNA of the CDR3: TGTGCCAGCAGCTTATTGGGGTCCCTCGAGGAGACCCAGTACTTC. Translated, it gives CASSLLGSLEETQYF.

For this clone: The same CDR3 also results from other DNA sequences found in this sample. The rearrangement links TRBV6-1 to TRBJ2-2; 10 bases align to TRBD1. The CDR3 has 15 residues. Trimming removed 6 bases from V and 4 bases from J; junction bases left unmatched: 5. Germline V gene sequence: CDR1 MNHNS, CDR2 SASEGT. The CDR3 loop reads CASREGTGATGELFF. The CDR3 coding sequence is TGTGCCAGCAGGGAGGGGACAGGGGCCACCGGGGAGCTGTTTTTT.

The chain uses TRBV28 and TRBJ1-2, with a possible D match to TRBD1 (5 bases). Germline V gene data show CDR1 as MDHEN and CDR2 as SYDVKM. Trimming left V 2 bases short and J 3 bases short, with 13 bases between. The CDR3 consists of 15 residues. The CDR3 nucleotides read TGTGCCAGCAGTTTACAGGGTACAAGGGACTATGGCTACACCTTC. It encodes CASSLQGTRDYGYTF.

The V call is TRBV19, the J call TRBJ2-3, with TRBD1 matching 8 bases. This CDR3 has 17 residues. The germline V gene has CDR1 LNHDA and CDR2 SQIVND (reference sequence). With V trimmed by 5 bases and J by 4 bases, 14 bases remained unmatched. CDR3 residues: CASSEEVLDRASDTQYF. DNA of the CDR3: TGTGCCAGTAGTGAGGAGGTGCTGGACAGGGCTTCAGATACGCAGTATTTT. Complete variable domain (other parts from reference TRBV19 and TRBJ2-3): DGGITQSPKYLFRKEGQNVTLSCEQNLNHDAMYWYRQDPGQGLRLIYYSQIVNDFQKGDIAEGYSVSREKKESFPLTVTSAQKNPTAFYLCASSEEVLDRASDTQYFGPGTRLTVL.

The gene calls are TRBV9 and TRBJ2-3; 13 positions agree with TRBD2. The CDR3 contains 17 residues. The germline V gene encodes CDR1 SGDLS and CDR2 YYNGEE. J was trimmed by 6 bases and V by 0 bases; bases with no gene match: 7. The CDR3, as DNA: TGTGCCAGCAGCGTAGCTACTAGCGGGAGGGCGGGGGATACGCAGTATTTT. Encoded protein: CASSVATSGRAGDTQYF.

The chain joins TRBV5-1 to TRBJ2-5; 7 bases map to TRBD2. The trim removed 4 bases at V and 1 base at J, leaving 13 bases unmatched. This CDR3 is built from 17 residues. The germline V gene has CDR1 SGHRS and CDR2 YFSETQ. The DNA for the CDR3 is TGCGCCAGCAGCCCAGAACCTAGCGGTCCACCCCAAGAGACCCAGTACTTC. Its protein is CASSPEPSGPPQETQYF.

This chain uses TRBV7-8 with TRBJ2-1; TRBD2 agrees at 12 bases. Unmatched junction bases numbered 5, after V lost 4 bases and J lost 4 bases. The germline gives CDR1 SGHVS, CDR2 FQNEAQ. The CDR3 sequence is 16 residues long. The CDR3 reads CASSSGLAGRYNEQFF. DNA for the CDR3: TGTGCCAGCAGCTCCGGACTAGCGGGAAGGTACAATGAGCAGTTCTTC.

The chain carries TRBV5-1 and TRBJ1-2; tentative D call: TRBD1 (6 bases). Germline CDR1 and CDR2: SGHRS and YFSETQ. V lost 0 bases and J lost 6, with 9 bases in between. The CDR3 consists of 13 residues. CDR3 in amino acids: CASSLVGANGYTF. The CDR3, as DNA: TGCGCCAGCAGCTTGGTGGGGGCGAATGGCTACACCTTC.

The rearrangement links TRBV29-1 to TRBJ2-5, with D tentatively TRBD1 (6 bases). The CDR3 is 15 amino acids. Germline CDR1 reads SQVTM; CDR2 reads ANQGSEA. Between the trimmed V and J ends, which lost 2 bases and 1 base, there was a span of 14 bases. The CDR3 coding sequence is TGCAGCGTTGAAAACCCCGGGACATCCCAAGAGACCCAGTACTTC. This translates into CSVENPGTSQETQYF.

The V and J genes are TRBV5-6 and TRBJ1-6; no clear D gene. The CDR3 loop spans 14 amino acids. The germline V and J ends were trimmed by 0 bases and 9 bases, with 10 bases remaining between them. The germline gives CDR1 SGHDT, CDR2 YYEEEE. The CDR3 reads CASSLAGQGSPLHF. In DNA form, the CDR3 reads TGTGCCAGCAGCTTGGCCGGGCAAGGTTCACCCCTCCACTTT.